Shown below are 21 T cell receptor beta chains from a single sample sequenced in a study of T cell responses to AZD1222 COVID-19 vaccine. Clones were read by immunoSEQ multiplex PCR, and TCRdb kept only the in-frame ones, dropping some. Among some 110,000 clones listed, roughly 90% were seen once. The material sequenced was peripheral blood, taken 28 days after the second AZD1222 dose. The receptor source for this set is an adult who received the AZD1222 COVID-19 vaccine.

The rearrangement links TRBV7-6 to TRBJ2-5; D possibly corresponds to TRBD2 (5 bases). The germline gives CDR1 SGHVS, CDR2 FNYEAQ. The CDR3 totals 15 residues. V lost 5 bases and J lost 2, with 15 bases in between. The CDR3 protein is CASSPLSATQETQYF. CDR3 nucleotide sequence: TGTGCCAGCAGCCCCCTTAGCGCTACGCAAGAGACCCAGTACTTC.

The chain joins TRBV25-1 to TRBJ1-2; D remains ambiguous. This CDR3 is 13 amino acids long. The germline gives CDR1 MGHDK, CDR2 SYGVNS. Trimming removed 3 bases from V and 5 bases from J, with 10 bases in between. CDR3 loop: CASSEGSLYGYTF. The CDR3, as DNA: TGTGCCAGCAGTGAGGGAAGTCTGTATGGCTACACCTTC.

The chain joins TRBV7-9 to TRBJ2-7; TRBD2 aligns across 14 bases. Trimming took 3 bases from V and 6 from J; bases not matched to a gene: 1. The CDR3 length is 14 residues. Germline loops: CDR1 SEHNR, CDR2 FQNEAQ (reference sequence). The CDR3 protein is CASSLGLAGAEQYF. In DNA form, the CDR3 reads TGTGCCAGCAGCTTGGGACTAGCGGGAGCCGAGCAGTACTTC.

The V and J genes are TRBV12-2 and TRBJ1-5. TRBV12-2 is a pseudogene segment. CDR3 length: 13 residues. The CDR3: CASRPMWVGPEHF. The CDR3 bases are TGTGCAAGTCGCCCCATGTGGGTTGGCCCAGAGCATTTT.

This sequence joins TRBV7-2 and TRBJ1-4, with TRBD1 matching over 7 bases. Per the germline V gene, CDR1 is SGHTA and CDR2 is FQGNSA. Trimming removed 3 bases from V and 12 bases from J; junction bases left unmatched: 7. The CDR3 contains 13 residues. The CDR3 DNA follows: TGTGCCAGCAGCTTGAGGGGGCGGAGGGAACTGTTTTTT. Protein product: CASSLRGRRELFF. Using reference TRBV7-2 and TRBJ1-4 for the parts outside the CDR3, the full variable domain is GAGVSQSPSNKVTEKGKDVELRCDPISGHTALYWYRQSLGQGLEFLIYFQGNSAPDKSGLPSDRFSAERTGGSVSTLTIQRTQQEDSAVYLCASSLRGRRELFFGSGTQLSVL.

This chain uses TRBV5-5 with TRBJ2-1; D is uncertain. Deletions cut 0 bases from V and 0 bases from J, with 10 bases between. CDR1 and CDR2 from the germline V gene are SGHKS and YYEKEE (reference sequence). CDR3 length: 16 amino acids. Here the CDR3 reads CASSLVDIASYNEQFF. The CDR3 DNA follows: TGTGCCAGCAGCTTGGTCGACATCGCCTCCTACAATGAGCAGTTCTTC. Supplemented by reference TRBV5-5 and TRBJ2-1, the full variable domain reads DAGVTQSPTHLIKTRGQQVTLRCSPISGHKSVSWYQQVLGQGPQFIFQYYEKEERGRGNFPDRFSARQFPNYSSELNVNALLLGDSALYLCASSLVDIASYNEQFFGPGTRLTVL.

The chain carries TRBV7-2 and TRBJ2-1; perhaps TRBD1 as D (6 bases). CDR1 and CDR2 (germline): SGHTA, FQGNSA. The CDR3 is 17 residues long. Trimming stripped 5 bases from V and 4 bases from J, with 21 bases between. DNA for the CDR3: TGTGCCAGCAGCGAAGAGGCCGGGACACTGAGATACAATGAGCAGTTCTTC. Protein: CASSEEAGTLRYNEQFF.

The V gene is TRBV19, the J gene TRBJ2-3, with TRBD1 identical over 7 bases. There are 13 residues in the CDR3. The junction had 2 bases not matched to a gene; V was cut back by 7 bases and J by 1 base. Germline V gives CDR1 LNHDA, CDR2 SQIVND (reference sequence). CDR3 bases: TGTGCCAGTAATGACAGGGGCACAGATACGCAGTATTTT. This gives the protein CASNDRGTDTQYF. The variable domain in full, with the rest retrieved from reference TRBV19 and TRBJ2-3, is DGGITQSPKYLFRKEGQNVTLSCEQNLNHDAMYWYRQDPGQGLRLIYYSQIVNDFQKGDIAEGYSVSREKKESFPLTVTSAQKNPTAFYLCASNDRGTDTQYFGPGTRLTVL.

This chain links TRBV4-1 with TRBJ2-1; D gene uncertain. The germline CDR1 and CDR2 sequences are MGHRA and YSYEKL. V was pared by 5 bases and J by 2 bases, with 10 bases between. The CDR3 covers 14 residues. CDR3 sequence (DNA): TGCGCCAGCAGCGTTGCGAGAGCCTACAATGAGCAGTTCTTC. It is translated as CASSVARAYNEQFF.

The chain couples TRBV24-1 to TRBJ2-3; TRBD2 matches 8 bases. Germline loops: CDR1 KGHDR, CDR2 SFDVKD. This CDR3 has 14 residues. The trim removed 5 bases at V and 6 bases at J, leaving 6 bases unmatched. CDR3 bases: TGTGCCACCAGTGGACGGGGGGGGCAGGATACGCAGTATTTT. Amino acid sequence: CATSGRGGQDTQYF.

This chain connects TRBV14 to TRBJ2-3; TRBD2 aligns across 16 bases. V gave up 5 bases and J gave up 5 bases; unmatched junction bases: 4. The CDR3 runs to 16 residues. Germline V gene sequence: CDR1 SGHDN, CDR2 FVKESK. In DNA form, the CDR3 reads TGTGCCAGCAGCTGGGGACTAGCGGGAGGGCGAGATACGCAGTATTTT. Translating gives CASSWGLAGGRDTQYF.

The CDR3 protein is CASSQGLAGEAGELFF. CDR3 sequence (DNA): TGCGCCAGCAGCCAAGGACTAGCGGGAGAGGCCGGGGAGCTGTTTTTT. J is TRBJ2-2 and V is TRBV4-3; 12 bases are a match to TRBD2. The CDR3 consists of 16 residues. After removal of 1 base from V and 6 bases from J, the junction contained 3 bases not matched to a gene. CDR1 is LGHNA and CDR2 is YSLEER in the germline V gene.

This clone was observed a few times. The chain joins TRBV11-3 to TRBJ2-7; D gene uncertain. CDR3 size: 12 residues. Trimming pared 5 bases from V and 1 base from J, leaving 6 bases between. CDR1 is SGHNT, CDR2 YENEEA, per germline. The CDR3 sequence is CASSPTSYEQYF. The CDR3 DNA reads as TGTGCCAGCAGCCCCACTTCCTACGAGCAGTACTTC.

CDR3 nucleotides: TGTGCCAGCAGCACAGGATTCTCACCCCTCCACTTT. Protein: CASSTGFSPLHF. This chain uses TRBV9 with TRBJ1-6, with D tentatively TRBD1 (5 bases). There are 12 residues in the CDR3. Per the germline V gene, CDR1 is SGDLS and CDR2 is YYNGEE. Between the trimmed V and J ends, which lost 4 bases and 10 bases, there was a span of 9 bases.

The V call is TRBV28, the J call TRBJ1-6, with D possibly being TRBD1 (5 bases). The germline V and J ends were trimmed by 5 bases and 14 bases, with 10 bases remaining between them. This CDR3 has 11 residues. Germline V gene sequence: CDR1 MDHEN, CDR2 SYDVKM. CDR3 sequence: CASSLTEALHF. The DNA of the CDR3 is TGTGCCAGCAGTCTGACAGAGGCCCTCCACTTT.

The CDR3 nucleotides read TGTGCCAGCAGTTTATTGGGTGGGTCGGGCGAGCAGTACTTC. This translates into CASSLLGGSGEQYF. The chain couples TRBV28 to TRBJ2-7; D remains unclear. Germline CDR1 MDHEN, CDR2 SYDVKM. This CDR3 has 14 amino acids. The ends were cut back, 1 base at V and 6 bases at J, with 13 bases in the middle.

V gene TRBV30 combines with J gene TRBJ1-4; a weak D match, TRBD1 (6 bases). Germline-derived CDR1 and CDR2 are GTSNPN and SVGIG (reference sequence). Deletions cut 5 bases from V and 4 bases from J, with 11 bases between. The CDR3 loop spans 13 amino acids. The CDR3 loop reads CAWGTFDNEKLFF. The CDR3 nucleotides are TGTGCCTGGGGGACATTCGATAATGAAAAACTGTTTTTT.

The chain joins TRBV20-1 to TRBJ2-7, with D perhaps matching TRBD2 (5 bases). The V gene's germline CDR1 is DFQATT and CDR2 SNEGSKA (reference sequence). V lost 5 bases and J 7 bases, leaving 12 bases between the germline ends. The CDR3 has 11 residues. The CDR3 bases are TGCAGTGCTCGTACACCGGGGGAGCAGTACTTC. Its protein is CSARTPGEQYF.

The genes are TRBV7-3 and TRBJ1-1; no definite D call. Germline loops: CDR1 SGHTA, CDR2 FQGTGA. Trimming left V 6 bases short and J 1 base short, with 12 bases between. This CDR3 is built from 14 residues. As DNA, the CDR3 is TGTGCCAGCAGTCTGGGCCCGGCGAACACTGAAGCTTTCTTT. Its translation is CASSLGPANTEAFF.

This clone was detected only a few times. This chain links TRBV4-1 with TRBJ1-1; a possible D gene is TRBD1 (5 bases). The germline V gene encodes CDR1 MGHRA and CDR2 YSYEKL. The CDR3 loop spans 16 amino acids. The V and J ends lost 1 base and 0 bases respectively, with 12 bases between them. This CDR3 is CASSQGAGRLNTEAFF. In DNA form, the CDR3 reads TGCGCCAGCAGCCAAGGGGCGGGGCGACTGAACACTGAAGCTTTCTTT.

The V and J genes are TRBV19 and TRBJ1-5; weak D call: TRBD1 (6 bases). This CDR3 spans 16 amino acids. The germline V gene has CDR1 LNHDA and CDR2 SQIVND (reference sequence). The V end lost 7 bases, the J end lost 2 bases, and 18 bases lay between the germline ends. CDR3 sequence: CASNTGLLWGNQPQHF. CDR3 sequence (DNA): TGTGCCAGTAATACAGGGCTGCTATGGGGCAATCAGCCCCAGCATTTT.